What follows is one T cell receptor beta chain and its context. No cognate antigen has been identified for it. This may stem from a read error, because a much larger clone lies one nucleotide away. The data stem from a study of identical twins (dated by TCRdb to the mid-2010s). Regarding the complete study: To test whether fetal clonotypes persist, this study deep-sequenced TCR alpha and beta repertoires from monozygotic twins, from unrelated adults of various ages, and from cord blood. To rule out contamination, the twin experiments were replicated at different times with different library preparation protocols. Summary of the overall study and its limitations: Fewer insertions were carried by abundant cord blood beta clonotypes, a similar but weaker trend appeared in young adult naive repertoires, and no such trend appeared in memory repertoires. Compared with coincidental sharing between unrelated individuals, an excess of low generation-probability sequences was observed among out-of-frame TCR alpha sequences shared between twins. Recombination models systematically underestimated out-of-frame TCR alpha sharing in monozygotic twins but agreed with sharing between unrelated individuals. Excess twin sharing in beta out-of-frame sequences was weaker because fewer shared sequences lowered the signal-to-noise ratio. Because the same donors could not be followed over many years, the conclusions depended on cross-sectional statistical analysis. Zero-insertion analyses could be partly confounded by invariant T cells such as MAIT and iNKT, though diverse VJ usage argued against such confounding for most clonotypes.

Receptor amplification or capture employed 5' RACE. The sequencing machine was an Illumina HiSeq 2000. A universal primer binding site was added through template switching, and the final cDNA carried a unique molecular identifier so that TCR cDNA molecules could be counted accurately. Specific primers in the conserved constant-segment region were used to synthesize first-strand cDNA for the TCR alpha and beta chains. To control for contamination, each cDNA library was double barcoded with a SMART-Mk sample barcode plus Illumina barcodes. TruSeq adapter sequences, together with Illumina sample barcodes, were added in two successive PCR steps. The Illumina HiSeq platform was used with custom primers to sequence TCR alpha and beta cDNA libraries. The published analysis was carried out like this. MiGEC was used to process raw reads and extract unique molecular identifiers, and MiXCR was used to find CDR3 positions. For each individual, recombination models were inferred using an EM algorithm with the repgenHMM and IGoR tools. Shared clonotype analysis was performed with the tcR package in R, normalizing sharing by the product of cloneset sizes. To study raw recombination free of thymic and clonal selection effects, out-of-frame nonproductive sequences were analyzed. The public reads were reprocessed in TCRdb via fastp at Q25 and MiXCR, keeping in-frame beta chains. Duplicate CDR3 protein sequences are folded into a single record with the most common DNA and genes. None of the V and J calls come from the authors' own analysis; TCRdb made them. The sample profile shows 1.5 million or so distinct CDR3 sequences; 25% to 35% of them were found once. 0.25% to 0.3% of the sample lies in the top ten.

Only healthy Caucasian donors were included. The CDR3 spans 14 residues, from the cysteine through the phenylalanine. Only the CDR3 DNA is retained, 42 bases long and in frame from the first base. CDR1 and CDR2, looked up from the germline V gene, are SQVTM and ANQGSEA. Sequenced: cord blood. Recombination linked TRBV29-1 to TRBJ2-3; the D call could be TRBD1 or TRBD2, with each sharing 5 bases. The TCR originated in a newborn girl in good health. The DNA sequence is TGCAGCCCCCACGAGAGCGGAGACACAGGTACGCAGTATTTT. Its product reads: CSPHESGDTGTQYF.